This entry is about one T cell receptor (beta chain). This record belongs to a study of blood T cell repertoires in COVID-19. Study in general: PBMCs, B-cell-depleted T cells, or T cells were the source of the cDNA or gDNA that made up the material.

Trimming took 7 bases from V and 1 from J, leaving 11 bases between them. CDR1 and CDR2 from the germline V gene are MDHEN and SYDVKM. The CDR3 loop spans 15 amino acids. Repertoires were generated with immunoSEQ multiplex PCR, while TCRdb's copy carries only in-frame clones and drops some. The profile shows roughly 380,000 clones, less than 85% of them singletons. This receptor was obtained from a young woman with acute or convalescent COVID-19. The sample comprised peripheral blood. The chain links TRBV28 to TRBJ2-6; a weak D match, TRBD2 (5 bases). The CDR3 loop reads CASTLAGSGANVLTF. The CDR3 nucleotides are TGTGCCAGCACCCTAGCCGGTTCTGGGGCCAACGTCCTGACTTTC.